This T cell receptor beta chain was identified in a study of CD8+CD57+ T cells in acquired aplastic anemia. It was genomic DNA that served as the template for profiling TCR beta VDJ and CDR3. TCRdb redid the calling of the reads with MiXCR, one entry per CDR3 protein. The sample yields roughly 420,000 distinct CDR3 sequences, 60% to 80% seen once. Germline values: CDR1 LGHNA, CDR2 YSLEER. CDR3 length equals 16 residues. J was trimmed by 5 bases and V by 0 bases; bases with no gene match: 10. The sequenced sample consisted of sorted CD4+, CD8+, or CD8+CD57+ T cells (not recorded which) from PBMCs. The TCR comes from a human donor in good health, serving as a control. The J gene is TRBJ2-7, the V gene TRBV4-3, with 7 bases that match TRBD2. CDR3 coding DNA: TGCGCCAGCAGCCAAGATTTGGGGGGGTCGGCGGACGAGCAGTACTTC. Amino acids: CASSQDLGGSADEQYF.